This T cell receptor (beta chain) was identified during a study of blood T cell repertoires in COVID-19 (dated by TCRdb to the early 2020s). Study-level background: Samples covering the acute and convalescent phases of COVID-19 were provided by collaborators in the United States, Italy and Spain. Samples came from the ongoing ImmuneRACE study (first 160 participants) plus 1,254 subjects from 6 global collaborators. A freely available public database, intended as a resource for researchers studying the immune response to SARS-CoV-2, is where the repertoires were released. Nearly every sample came with metadata listing a de-identified subject ID, COVID-19 status, age in years and sex. Subjects who had been exposed to COVID-19, were actively infected with it, or had recovered from it provided the deeply sampled blood TCRbeta repertoires that made up the dataset. Where HLA class I and class II types were available, the types were taken from metadata supplied by the sample provider, not from assay-based typing. The material from the prospective study consisted of cDNA or gDNA derived from T cells, B-cell-depleted T cells, or PBMCs.

The immunoSEQ Assay, a bias-controlled multiplex PCR, was used to amplify TCRbeta CDR3 regions from genomic DNA. In the original analysis: The number of nucleated cells in each sample was estimated by amplification of reference gene primers within the assay. To quantify the absolute abundance of each unique TCRbeta CDR3 rearrangement, sequence reads were collapsed and filtered. For each sample, productive Simpson clonality was calculated as the square root of Simpson's diversity index over productive rearrangements. TCRdb limited this immuneACCESS table to in-frame rearrangements with V and J called. A share of clones is missing; checked studies link under half to unresolved V genes, and the rest is unexplained. The V and J calls and clone size were taken over from that table, and D and trimming were inferred from the DNA. For this sample there are approximately 360,000 clones; around 83% appear just once. Around 5% of the sample comes from the top ten.

CDR1 is given as GTSNPN and CDR2 as SVGIG, both from the germline V gene (reference sequence). V drops 3 bases and J drops 11 bases, leaving 19 bases in between. The CDR3 starts with the cysteine, ends with the phenylalanine, and has 13 residues. Of all the DNA, just the CDR3 is kept, 39 bases in frame from base 1. Findings and caveats that apply to the study as a whole: The quantity of clinical and demographic metadata differed by source and by participant and was supplied without curation.

A note on this clone: The antigen it recognizes is unknown. The input lacks base qualities; no much larger clone sits a single base away.

Participants in the prospective study were aged roughly 18 to 100 years, lived in under 30 United States geographic areas, and enrolled through a virtual design. Cohort assignment in the prospective study relied on participant-reported clinical history from a screening survey and a study questionnaire. ImmuneRACE Cohort 3 recovered participants were defined by two consecutive negative NP/OP PCR tests, healthcare professional clearance, or symptom resolution. In the prospective study, whole blood, serum and a nasopharyngeal or oropharyngeal swab were collected from each participant by mobile phlebotomists. Additional blood draws and questionnaires over an approximately 2-month period could optionally be provided by prospective study participants. Prospective study blood samples were shipped either frozen or at room temperature before DNA extraction.

The rearranged segments are TRBV30 and TRBJ1-1; TRBD1 could be the D gene, as 5 bases match. Sequencing was performed on PBMCs or T cells enriched from blood (not recorded which). This TCR was recovered from a woman aged 45-65 years who had recovered from COVID-19. The DNA reads as follows: TGTGCCTGGAGCCTTCGGGGGGTAGGGGAGGCTTTCTTT. It specifies CAWSLRGVGEAFF. The variable domain in full, with residues beyond the CDR3 obtained from the reference TRBV30 and TRBJ1-1 genes, is SQTIHQWPATLVQPVGSPLSLECTVEGTSNPNLYWYRQAAGRGLQLLFYSVGIGQISSEVPQNLSASRPQDRQFILSSKKLLLSDSGFYLCAWSLRGVGEAFFGQGTRLTVV.